These T cell receptor beta chains were read from a single sample in a study of blood T cell repertoires in COVID-19. Using immunoSEQ multiplex PCR, the repertoire was profiled, and TCRdb retains in-frame clones only, with some absent. The repertoire has under 95,000 clones, roughly 85% of them found once; the top ten carry around 9.6%. The source material was peripheral blood. The receptors here all came from a man between 50 and 59 years old with COVID-19, enrolled during active disease. Each CDR3 is given with its conserved first and last residue.

V gene,CDR3 protein
TRBV5-4,CASSRGGYEQYF
TRBV19,CASIQTGSSGNTIYF
TRBV18,CASSPPRQGSSYF
TRBV4-1,CASSQDIDRQYEQYF
TRBV5-6,CASGRQGSSYNEQFF
TRBV5-6,CASSRPGGETNYGYTF
TRBV4-1,CASSPPRAGNYGYTF
TRBV4-2,CASSQDLGGGLNTGELFF
TRBV27,CASRPTVNTEAFF
TRBV7-9,CASSFSTRDTEAFF
TRBV6-1,CASSESDRENQPQHF
TRBV7-2,CASSSTRTSGRTGELFF
TRBV5-1,CASSLGEFNGGELFF
TRBV6-1,CASSEEKAGTGGLFF
TRBV28,CASTSAGLTDTQYF
TRBV12-3/TRBV12-4,CASTHPGYEQYF
TRBV7-9,CASSFTSGITQYF
TRBV7-3,CASTLGLGNTGELFF
TRBV28,CASSYPSGGSASGPLHF
TRBV11-2,CASSLDSEQYF
TRBV4-2,CASSHTPGPTSLNIQYF
TRBV18,CASSPGTGANQPQHF
TRBV5-4,CASSLDPDRGKETQYF
TRBV5-5,CASSLTGDSNQPQHF
TRBV30,CAWSVGQGNQPQHF
TRBV27,CASLGQSLAKNIQYF
TRBV28,CASSFWTGNNQPQHF
TRBV10-3,CAIRTSGSEQFF
TRBV11-2,CASSSQVTRRVTEAFF
TRBV5-1,CASSPRGTRWDYTF
TRBV28,CATLAGGETQYF
TRBV6-5,CASSIPGESPLHF
TRBV19,CASSARQVYNEQFF
TRBV30,CALAGASGANVLTF
TRBV10-1,CASSEHGGPEQFF
TRBV4-2,CASSGTVFQPQHF
TRBV7-2,CASNLDVLRAYNEQFF
TRBV7-9,CASSEPGQGVSGANVLTF
TRBV24-1,CATSDPTSGRLNEQFF